This TCR beta chain was captured in a study of T cell repertoires in cytomegalovirus infection. Overall study context: Indications came from public TCR beta signatures; they pointed to CMV infection and to a matching HLA type.

TCRdb called the reads again in MiXCR, with one record for every CDR3 protein. The profile shows around 260,000 distinct CDR3 sequences, roughly a quarter of them singletons. This clonotype came up many times. The CDR3 has 12 amino acids. Germline loops: CDR1 SEHNR, CDR2 FQNEAQ (reference sequence). This TCR was recovered from a human donor in good health (CMV status not recorded). Some clones in this sample may be carry-over from other donors' samples. The chain combines TRBV7-9 with TRBJ2-7; the D gene could be TRBD1 or TRBD2 (5 bases each). The sample was PBMCs. The CDR3 region is CASSPTGTAGNV. In DNA, the CDR3 is TGTGCCAGCAGCCCAACCGGGACGGCAGGAAACGTC.